The 9 T cell receptor beta chains in this list originate from one sample, sequenced in a study of T cell changes during pregnancy in multiple sclerosis. TCRdb's table, derived via immunoSEQ multiplex PCR, lists solely in-frame clones and lacks some. The profile shows about 47,000 clones, about 90% of them singletons. This sample comprised peripheral blood, obtained in the first trimester of pregnancy. All receptors come from a female donor with multiple sclerosis, enrolled in a pregnancy study.

V and J are TRBV5-1 and TRBJ2-1, with D uncertain. V was pared by 0 bases and J by 0 bases, with 7 bases between. CDR3 size: 15 residues. From germline, CDR1 is SGHRS and CDR2 YFSETQ. The CDR3 here is CASSLESSSYNEQFF. The CDR3 DNA is TGCGCCAGCAGCTTGGAGTCGAGCTCCTACAATGAGCAGTTCTTC. Supplemented by reference TRBV5-1 and TRBJ2-1, the full variable domain reads KAGVTQTPRYLIKTRGQQVTLSCSPISGHRSVSWYQQTPGQGLQFLFEYFSETQRNKGNFPGRFSGRQFSNSRSEMNVSTLELGDSALYLCASSLESSSYNEQFFGPGTRLTVL.

J is TRBJ2-3 and V is TRBV5-1; TRBD2 agrees at 16 bases. Trimming took 3 bases from V and 2 from J; bases not matched to a gene: 6. CDR3 length equals 18 residues. Germline assignment: CDR1 SGHRS and CDR2 YFSETQ. The CDR3 coding sequence is TGCGCCAGCAGCTGGAGGGGACTAGCGGGGGGGAACACAGATACGCAGTATTTT. It encodes CASSWRGLAGGNTDTQYF.

The CDR3 sequence: CAWSLGWGTDTQYF. The CDR3 DNA reads as TGTGCCTGGAGTCTCGGGTGGGGCACAGATACGCAGTATTTT. The V call is TRBV30, the J call TRBJ2-3; D ambiguous. Trimming shortened V by 2 bases and J by 1 base, and 10 bases separated the two germline ends. CDR1 GTSNPN and CDR2 SVGIG come from the germline V gene (reference sequence). This CDR3 comprises 14 residues.

The chain links TRBV18 to TRBJ1-1, with D uncertain. Trimming pared 5 bases from V and 11 bases from J, leaving 15 bases between. Germline CDR1 and CDR2: KGHSH and LQKENI. The CDR3 is 12 residues long. CDR3 sequence: CASSNLERTAFF. The CDR3 DNA follows: TGTGCCAGCTCAAACTTGGAGAGAACTGCTTTCTTT. The full variable domain, its missing parts supplied by reference TRBV18 and TRBJ1-1, is NAGVMQNPRHLVRRRGQEARLRCSPMKGHSHVYWYRQLPEEGLKFMVYLQKENIIDESGMPKERFSAEFPKEGPSILRIQQVVRGDSAAYFCASSNLERTAFFGQGTRLTVV.

The rearrangement uses TRBV5-6 and TRBJ1-1, with 7 bases that match TRBD1. V lost 3 bases and J lost 3; bases outside the gene matches: 5. The germline V gene has CDR1 SGHDT and CDR2 YYEEEE. The CDR3 has 14 residues. CDR3 protein: CASSSTTGYTEAFF. The CDR3 coding sequence is TGTGCCAGCAGCTCTACGACAGGGTACACTGAAGCTTTCTTT. Complete variable domain (other parts from reference TRBV5-6 and TRBJ1-1): DAGVTQSPTHLIKTRGQQVTLRCSPKSGHDTVSWYQQALGQGPQFIFQYYEEEERQRGNFPDRFSGHQFPNYSSELNVNALLLGDSALYLCASSSTTGYTEAFFGQGTRLTVV.

CDR3 in DNA: TGTGCCAGCAGTTTAAGGGGACAGCCCCAGCATTTT. Translated: CASSLRGQPQHF. The rearrangement uses TRBV28 and TRBJ1-5, with TRBD1 as a possible D gene (5 bases). Germline values: CDR1 MDHEN, CDR2 SYDVKM. CDR3 length: 12 residues. V lost 2 bases, J lost 7 bases, and 6 bases lay in between. Using reference TRBV28 and TRBJ1-5 for the parts outside the CDR3, the full variable domain is DVKVTQSSRYLVKRTGEKVFLECVQDMDHENMFWYRQDPGLGLRLIYFSYDVKMKEKGDIPEGYSVSREKKERFSLILESASTNQTSMYLCASSLRGQPQHFGDGTRLSIL.

The gene calls are TRBV11-3 and TRBJ2-2; TRBD2 matches at 8 bases. This CDR3 region has 17 residues. With V trimmed by 2 bases and J by 1 base, 6 bases remained unmatched. Per germline, CDR1 SGHNT and CDR2 YENEEA. The CDR3 DNA reads TGTGCCAGCAGCTTAATGGCGGGGGGCTTGAACACCGGGGAGCTGTTTTTT. It codes for CASSLMAGGLNTGELFF. The full variable domain, with the rest looked up from reference TRBV11-3 and TRBJ2-2, is EAGVVQSPRYKIIEKKQPVAFWCNPISGHNTLYWYLQNLGQGPELLIRYENEEAVDDSQLPKDRFSAERLKGVDSTLKIQPAELGDSAVYLCASSLMAGGLNTGELFFGEGSRLTVL.

The chain joins TRBV7-3 to TRBJ2-1, with 11 bases that match TRBD2. The junction had 4 bases not matched to a gene; V was cut back by 5 bases and J by 4 bases. The CDR3 runs 15 residues. The V gene's germline CDR1 is SGHTA and CDR2 FQGTGA. The CDR3 DNA reads as TGTGCCAGCAGCCCTACTAGCGGGGGTTACAATGAGCAGTTCTTC. Residues: CASSPTSGGYNEQFF.

The chain joins TRBV4-3 to TRBJ1-6; D perhaps matches TRBD1 (5 bases). Germline CDR1 reads LGHNA; CDR2 reads YSLEER. With 0 bases removed from V and 7 bases from J, the gap between germline ends came to 13 bases. This CDR3 spans 16 amino acids. The CDR3 nucleotides read TGCGCCAGCAGCCAAGATGAGGTCAGGGCCAATTCACCCCTCCACTTT. Protein product: CASSQDEVRANSPLHF.